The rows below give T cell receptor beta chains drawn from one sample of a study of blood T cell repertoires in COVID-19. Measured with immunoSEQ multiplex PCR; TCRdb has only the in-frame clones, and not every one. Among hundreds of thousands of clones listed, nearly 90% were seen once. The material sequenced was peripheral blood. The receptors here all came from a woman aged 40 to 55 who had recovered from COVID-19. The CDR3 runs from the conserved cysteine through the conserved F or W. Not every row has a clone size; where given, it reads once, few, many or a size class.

CDR3 protein: CASSLLYRGSGNTIYF
V gene: TRBV5-1
clone size: -

CDR3 protein: CASSIDVRGGPGYGYTF
V gene: TRBV19
clone size: -

CDR3 protein: CASSPAGQGYYQPQHF
V gene: TRBV18
clone size: -

CDR3 protein: CASRRRDNNSPLHF
V gene: TRBV5-6
clone size: once

CDR3 protein: CASSPTRVQGTGDHNEQFF
V gene: TRBV18
clone size: -

CDR3 protein: CASSLDRAAGNTIYF
V gene: TRBV19
clone size: -

CDR3 protein: CASSLGQGGTGELFF
V gene: TRBV7-6
clone size: -

CDR3 protein: CATSETGYGYTF
V gene: TRBV24-1
clone size: -

CDR3 protein: CATRDRVCEQYF
V gene: TRBV24-1
clone size: -

CDR3 protein: CASSPAGGLGELFF
V gene: TRBV7-2
clone size: -

CDR3 protein: CASSSQRSGQGNYGYTF
V gene: TRBV19
clone size: -

CDR3 protein: CASSLQGARTEAFF
V gene: TRBV5-6
clone size: -

CDR3 protein: CASSGGQSSRQPQHF
V gene: TRBV18
clone size: -

CDR3 protein: CASSYRTGRAFF
V gene: TRBV6-2/TRBV6-3
clone size: -

CDR3 protein: CASSRGGGNTIYF
V gene: TRBV6-5
clone size: -

CDR3 protein: CASSSGLPYEQYF
V gene: TRBV6-2/TRBV6-3
clone size: -

CDR3 protein: CASSLTGGDNQPQHF
V gene: TRBV6-5
clone size: -

CDR3 protein: CASSFAGNTEAFF
V gene: TRBV5-1
clone size: -

CDR3 protein: CAISDWDRGSNQPQHF
V gene: TRBV10-3
clone size: -

CDR3 protein: CASSLGAPGELFF
V gene: TRBV7-9
clone size: -

CDR3 protein: CASSRSYGTSGSYEQYF
V gene: TRBV19
clone size: -

CDR3 protein: CASSLMGAGADTQYF
V gene: TRBV28
clone size: -

CDR3 protein: CASSFLAGEKSIQYF
V gene: TRBV5-1
clone size: -

CDR3 protein: CASREQGIYNSPLHF
V gene: TRBV10-2
clone size: -

CDR3 protein: CASSFLSSGDSSYEQYF
V gene: TRBV11-3
clone size: -

CDR3 protein: CASSLASRVKDSPLHF
V gene: TRBV7-7
clone size: -

CDR3 protein: CASSEQGAGELFF
V gene: TRBV19
clone size: -

CDR3 protein: CASSTTGTGIAQPQHF
V gene: TRBV19
clone size: few

CDR3 protein: CASSFGTSPNQETQYF
V gene: TRBV7-3
clone size: -

CDR3 protein: CASSTGYNSPLHF
V gene: TRBV19
clone size: -

CDR3 protein: CASSPTQGSGREQYF
V gene: TRBV5-1
clone size: -

CDR3 protein: CASSTFGTGDFAPLHF
V gene: TRBV4-1
clone size: -

CDR3 protein: CASTSTGQRLNEQYF
V gene: TRBV11-2
clone size: -

CDR3 protein: CARSLVSSGGTSGETQYF
V gene: TRBV7-5
clone size: -

CDR3 protein: CASSLGLGQRWVSEQFF
V gene: TRBV11-2
clone size: -

CDR3 protein: CASSFSGAQETQYF
V gene: TRBV5-5
clone size: -

CDR3 protein: CASSRSGGRGDTQYF
V gene: TRBV7-9
clone size: -